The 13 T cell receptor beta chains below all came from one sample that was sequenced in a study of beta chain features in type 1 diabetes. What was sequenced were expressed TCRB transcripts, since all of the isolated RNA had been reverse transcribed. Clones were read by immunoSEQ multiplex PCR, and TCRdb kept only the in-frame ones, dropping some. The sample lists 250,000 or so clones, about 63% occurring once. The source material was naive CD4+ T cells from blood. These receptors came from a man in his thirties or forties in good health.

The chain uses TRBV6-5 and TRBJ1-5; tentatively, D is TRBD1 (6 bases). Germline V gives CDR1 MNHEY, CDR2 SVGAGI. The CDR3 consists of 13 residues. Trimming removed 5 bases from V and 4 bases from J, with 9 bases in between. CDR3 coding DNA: TGTGCCAGCAGTCCGCAGGGGAATCAGCCCCAGCATTTT. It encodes CASSPQGNQPQHF.

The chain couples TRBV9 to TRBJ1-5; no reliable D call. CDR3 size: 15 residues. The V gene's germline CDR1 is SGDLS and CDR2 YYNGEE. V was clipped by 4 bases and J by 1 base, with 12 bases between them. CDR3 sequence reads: CASSPGPESNQPQHF. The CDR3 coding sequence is TGTGCCAGCAGCCCGGGCCCCGAAAGCAATCAGCCCCAGCATTTT.

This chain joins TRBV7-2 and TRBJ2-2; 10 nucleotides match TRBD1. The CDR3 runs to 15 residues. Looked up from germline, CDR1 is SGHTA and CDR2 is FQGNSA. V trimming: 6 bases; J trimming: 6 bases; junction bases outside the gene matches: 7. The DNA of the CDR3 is TGTGCCAGCAGAAACGCCGGGACAGGGGCCGGGGAGCTGTTTTTT. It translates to CASRNAGTGAGELFF.

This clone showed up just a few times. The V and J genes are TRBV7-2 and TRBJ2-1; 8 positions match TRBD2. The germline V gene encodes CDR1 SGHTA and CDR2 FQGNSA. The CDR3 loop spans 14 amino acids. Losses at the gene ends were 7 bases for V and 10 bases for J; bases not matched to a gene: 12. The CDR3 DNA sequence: TGTGCCAGCACCACCCCTACCGGGAGGGTAGAGCAGTTCTTC. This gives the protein CASTTPTGRVEQFF.

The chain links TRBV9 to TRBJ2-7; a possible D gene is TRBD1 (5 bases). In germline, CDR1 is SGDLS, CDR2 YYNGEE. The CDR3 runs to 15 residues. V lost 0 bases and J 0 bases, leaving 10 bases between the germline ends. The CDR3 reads CASSVGTGNSYEQYF. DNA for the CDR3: TGTGCCAGCAGCGTAGGAACAGGCAACTCCTACGAGCAGTACTTC.

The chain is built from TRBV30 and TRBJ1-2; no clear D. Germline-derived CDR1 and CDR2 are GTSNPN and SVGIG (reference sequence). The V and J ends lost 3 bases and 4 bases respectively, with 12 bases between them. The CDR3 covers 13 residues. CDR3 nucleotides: TGTGCCTGGAGGGGGAAAGATACCTATGGCTACACCTTC. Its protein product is CAWRGKDTYGYTF.

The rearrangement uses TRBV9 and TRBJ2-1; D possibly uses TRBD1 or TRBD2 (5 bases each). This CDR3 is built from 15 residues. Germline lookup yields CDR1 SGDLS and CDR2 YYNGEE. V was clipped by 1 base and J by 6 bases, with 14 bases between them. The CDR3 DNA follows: TGTGCCAGCAGCGTAATCGGGGCCTCGGCCAATGAGCAGTTCTTC. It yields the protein CASSVIGASANEQFF.

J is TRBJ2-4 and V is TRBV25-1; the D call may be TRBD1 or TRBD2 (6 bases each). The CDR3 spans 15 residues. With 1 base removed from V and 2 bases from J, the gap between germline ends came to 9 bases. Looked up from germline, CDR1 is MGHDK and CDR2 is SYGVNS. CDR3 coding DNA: TGTGCCAGCAGTGAATGGGGGGCCTCCAAAAACATTCAGTACTTC. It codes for CASSEWGASKNIQYF.

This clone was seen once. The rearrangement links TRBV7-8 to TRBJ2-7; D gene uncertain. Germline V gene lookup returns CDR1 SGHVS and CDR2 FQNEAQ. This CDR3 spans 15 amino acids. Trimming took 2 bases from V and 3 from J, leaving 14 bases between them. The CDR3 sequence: CASSLTDTESYEQYF. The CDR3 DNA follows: TGTGCCAGCAGCTTAACAGACACGGAGAGCTACGAGCAGTACTTC.

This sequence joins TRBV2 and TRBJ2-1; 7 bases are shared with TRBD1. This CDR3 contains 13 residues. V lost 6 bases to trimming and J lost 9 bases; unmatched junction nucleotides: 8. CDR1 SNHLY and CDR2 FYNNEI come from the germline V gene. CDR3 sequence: CASSTRGKGEQFF. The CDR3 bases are TGTGCCAGCAGCACCAGGGGGAAGGGTGAGCAGTTCTTC.

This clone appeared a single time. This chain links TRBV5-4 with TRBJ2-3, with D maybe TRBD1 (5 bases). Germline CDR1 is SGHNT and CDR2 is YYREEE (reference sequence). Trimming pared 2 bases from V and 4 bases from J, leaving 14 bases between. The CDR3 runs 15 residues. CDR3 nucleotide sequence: TGTGCCAGCAGCTTTGGTGACAGTAAGGCAGATACGCAGTATTTT. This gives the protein CASSFGDSKADTQYF.

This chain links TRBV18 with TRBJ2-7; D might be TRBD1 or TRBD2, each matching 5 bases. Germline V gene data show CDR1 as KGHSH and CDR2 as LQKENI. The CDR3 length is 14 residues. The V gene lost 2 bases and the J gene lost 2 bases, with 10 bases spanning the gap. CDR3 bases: TGTGCCAGCTCACCAGGGACGCAGACCTACGAGCAGTACTTC. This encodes CASSPGTQTYEQYF.

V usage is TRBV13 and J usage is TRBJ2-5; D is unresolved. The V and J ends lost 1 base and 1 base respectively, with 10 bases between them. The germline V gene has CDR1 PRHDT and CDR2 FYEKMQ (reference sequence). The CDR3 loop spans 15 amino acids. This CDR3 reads CASSLALGRQETQYF. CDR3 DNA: TGTGCCAGCAGCTTAGCGTTAGGACGCCAAGAGACCCAGTACTTC.